The T cell receptor (beta chain) under discussion was sequenced for a study of T cell responses to AZD1222 COVID-19 vaccine. Sequencing used immunoSEQ multiplex PCR; TCRdb keeps in-frame clones, though not all of them. The data contain 90,000 to 140,000 clones, approximately 90% of them singletons. In its sample, this clone was seen a few times. Trimming left V 0 bases short and J 5 bases short, with 9 bases between. The CDR3 totals 15 residues. Germline CDR1 and CDR2: SGHNT and YYREEE (reference sequence). The source material was peripheral blood, sampled on day 0 of AZD1222 vaccination. The gene calls are TRBV5-4 and TRBJ1-6, with D unresolved. This receptor was obtained from an adult in good health. The CDR3 coding sequence is TGTGCCAGCAGCTTGGAAAGAGTTAATAATTCACCCCTCCACTTT. Translating gives CASSLERVNNSPLHF.